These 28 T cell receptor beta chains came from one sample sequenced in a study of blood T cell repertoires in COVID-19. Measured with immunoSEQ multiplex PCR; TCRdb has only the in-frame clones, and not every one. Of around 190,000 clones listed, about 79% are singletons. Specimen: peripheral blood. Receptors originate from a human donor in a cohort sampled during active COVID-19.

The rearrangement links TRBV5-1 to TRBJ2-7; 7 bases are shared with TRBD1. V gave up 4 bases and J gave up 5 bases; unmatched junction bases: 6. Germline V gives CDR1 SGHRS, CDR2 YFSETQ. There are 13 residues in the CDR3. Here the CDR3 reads CASSPDRVHEQYF. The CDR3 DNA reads TGCGCCAGCAGCCCCGACAGGGTTCACGAGCAGTACTTC.

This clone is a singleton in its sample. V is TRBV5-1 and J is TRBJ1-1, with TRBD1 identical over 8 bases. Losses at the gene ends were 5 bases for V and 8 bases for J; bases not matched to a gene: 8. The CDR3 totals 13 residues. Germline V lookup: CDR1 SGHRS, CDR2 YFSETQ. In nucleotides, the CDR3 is TGCGCCAGCAGGGGAGGACAGGGCCGAGAAGCTTTCTTT. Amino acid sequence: CASRGGQGREAFF. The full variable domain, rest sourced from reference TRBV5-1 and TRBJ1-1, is KAGVTQTPRYLIKTRGQQVTLSCSPISGHRSVSWYQQTPGQGLQFLFEYFSETQRNKGNFPGRFSGRQFSNSRSEMNVSTLELGDSALYLCASRGGQGREAFFGQGTRLTVV.

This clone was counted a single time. Here the CDR3 reads CASSLGHQGQGYEQYF. The CDR3 nucleotides read TGTGCCAGCAGTTTAGGCCACCAGGGACAGGGCTACGAGCAGTACTTC. V is TRBV27 and J is TRBJ2-7; 9 nucleotides agree with TRBD1. J gave up 3 bases and V 2 bases, and 8 bases lay outside the gene matches. The CDR3 is made up of 16 amino acids. Looked up from germline, CDR1 is MNHEY and CDR2 is SMNVEV (reference sequence).

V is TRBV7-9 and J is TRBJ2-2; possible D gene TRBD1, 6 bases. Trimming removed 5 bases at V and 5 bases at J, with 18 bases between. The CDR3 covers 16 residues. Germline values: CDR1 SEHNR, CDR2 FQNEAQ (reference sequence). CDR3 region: CASSLYRAPGTGELFF. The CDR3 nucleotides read TGTGCCAGCAGCCTATACAGGGCACCGGGGACCGGGGAGCTGTTTTTT.

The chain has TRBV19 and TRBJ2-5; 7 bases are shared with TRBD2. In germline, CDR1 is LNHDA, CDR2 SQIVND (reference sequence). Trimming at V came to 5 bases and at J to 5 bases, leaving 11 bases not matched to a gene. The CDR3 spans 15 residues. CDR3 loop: CASSPGGGRLETQYF. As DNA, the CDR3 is TGTGCCAGTAGTCCCGGGGGAGGGAGGTTGGAGACCCAGTACTTC.

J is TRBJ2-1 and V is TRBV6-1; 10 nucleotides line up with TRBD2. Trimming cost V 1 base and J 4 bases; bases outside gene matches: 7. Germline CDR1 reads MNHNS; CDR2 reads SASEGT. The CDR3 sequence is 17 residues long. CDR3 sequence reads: CASSEGRLAGNYNEQFF. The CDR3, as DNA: TGTGCCAGCAGTGAAGGACGACTAGCGGGTAATTACAATGAGCAGTTCTTC.

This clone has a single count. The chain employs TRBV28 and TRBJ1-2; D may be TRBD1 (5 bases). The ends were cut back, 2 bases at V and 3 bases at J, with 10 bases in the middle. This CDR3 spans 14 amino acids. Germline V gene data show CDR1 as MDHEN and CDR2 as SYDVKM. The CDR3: CASSLARVDYGYTF. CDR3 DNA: TGTGCCAGCAGTTTAGCCAGGGTCGACTATGGCTACACCTTC.

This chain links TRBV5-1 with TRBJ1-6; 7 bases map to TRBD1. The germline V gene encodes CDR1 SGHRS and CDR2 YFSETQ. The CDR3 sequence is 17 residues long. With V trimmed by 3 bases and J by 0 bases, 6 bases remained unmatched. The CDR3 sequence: CASSWTGADSYNSPLHF. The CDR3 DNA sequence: TGCGCCAGCAGCTGGACAGGAGCCGACTCCTATAATTCACCCCTCCACTTT. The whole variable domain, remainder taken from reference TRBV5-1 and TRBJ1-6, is KAGVTQTPRYLIKTRGQQVTLSCSPISGHRSVSWYQQTPGQGLQFLFEYFSETQRNKGNFPGRFSGRQFSNSRSEMNVSTLELGDSALYLCASSWTGADSYNSPLHFGNGTRLTVT.

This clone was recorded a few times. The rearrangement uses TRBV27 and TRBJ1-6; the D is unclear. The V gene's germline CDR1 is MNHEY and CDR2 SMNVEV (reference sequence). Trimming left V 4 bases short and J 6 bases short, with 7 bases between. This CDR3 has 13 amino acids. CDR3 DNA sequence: TGTGCCAGCAGTTCGGGAGGTAATTCACCCCTCCACTTT. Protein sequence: CASSSGGNSPLHF.

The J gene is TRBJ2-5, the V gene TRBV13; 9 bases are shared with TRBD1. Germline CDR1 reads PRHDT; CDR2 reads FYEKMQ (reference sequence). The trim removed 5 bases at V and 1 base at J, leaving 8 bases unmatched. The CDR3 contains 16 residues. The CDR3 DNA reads TGTGCCAGCAGCCAGAGGACAGGGGCGCTCCAAGAGACCCAGTACTTC. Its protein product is CASSQRTGALQETQYF.

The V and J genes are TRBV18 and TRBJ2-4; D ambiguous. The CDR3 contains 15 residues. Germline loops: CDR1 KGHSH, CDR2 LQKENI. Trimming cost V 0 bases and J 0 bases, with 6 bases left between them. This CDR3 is CASSPPGLAKNIQYF. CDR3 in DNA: TGTGCCAGCTCACCACCCGGTCTAGCCAAAAACATTCAGTACTTC.

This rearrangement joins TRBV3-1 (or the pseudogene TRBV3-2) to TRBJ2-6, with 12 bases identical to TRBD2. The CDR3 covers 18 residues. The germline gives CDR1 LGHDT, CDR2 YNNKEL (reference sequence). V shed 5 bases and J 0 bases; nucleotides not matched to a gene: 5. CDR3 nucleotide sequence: TGTGCCAGCAGCTTGACTAGCGGGAGATTCTCTGGGGCCAACGTCCTGACTTTC. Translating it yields CASSLTSGRFSGANVLTF.

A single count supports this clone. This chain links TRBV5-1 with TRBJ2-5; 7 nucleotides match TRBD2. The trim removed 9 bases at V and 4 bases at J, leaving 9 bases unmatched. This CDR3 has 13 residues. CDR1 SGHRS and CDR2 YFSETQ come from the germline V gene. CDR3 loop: CATRRGMGETQYF. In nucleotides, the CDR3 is TGCGCCACCCGGCGGGGGATGGGAGAGACCCAGTACTTC.

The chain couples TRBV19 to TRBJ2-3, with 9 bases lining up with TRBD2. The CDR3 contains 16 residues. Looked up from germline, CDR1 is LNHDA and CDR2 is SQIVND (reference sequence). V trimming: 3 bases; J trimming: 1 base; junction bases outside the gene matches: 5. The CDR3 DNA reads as TGTGCCAGTAGTATGGGCTGGACTAGCGGCACAGATACGCAGTATTTT. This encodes CASSMGWTSGTDTQYF.

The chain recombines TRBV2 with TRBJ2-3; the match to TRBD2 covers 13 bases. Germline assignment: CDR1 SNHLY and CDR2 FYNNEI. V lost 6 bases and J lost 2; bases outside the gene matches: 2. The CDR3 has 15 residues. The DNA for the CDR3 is TGTGCCAGCAGGGGACTAGCGGGGAACACAGATACGCAGTATTTT. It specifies CASRGLAGNTDTQYF.

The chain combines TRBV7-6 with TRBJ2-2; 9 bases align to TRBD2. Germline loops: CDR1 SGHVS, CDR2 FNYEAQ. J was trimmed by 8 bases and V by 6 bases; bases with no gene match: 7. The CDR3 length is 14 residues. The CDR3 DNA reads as TGTGCCAGCAGTGGAGCGGGAGGTTCAGGGGAGCTGTTTTTT. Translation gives CASSGAGGSGELFF.

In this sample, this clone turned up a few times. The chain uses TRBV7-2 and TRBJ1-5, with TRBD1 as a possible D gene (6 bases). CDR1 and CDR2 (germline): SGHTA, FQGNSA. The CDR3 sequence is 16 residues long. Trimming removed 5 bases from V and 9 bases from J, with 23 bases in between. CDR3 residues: CASSAYRVPADRPQHF. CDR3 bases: TGTGCCAGCAGCGCGTACAGGGTTCCTGCGGACCGGCCCCAGCATTTT.

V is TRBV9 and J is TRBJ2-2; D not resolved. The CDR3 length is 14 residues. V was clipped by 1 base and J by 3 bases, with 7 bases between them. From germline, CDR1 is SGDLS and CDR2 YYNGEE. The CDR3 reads CASSVMEYTGELFF. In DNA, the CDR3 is TGTGCCAGCAGCGTAATGGAGTACACCGGGGAGCTGTTTTTT.

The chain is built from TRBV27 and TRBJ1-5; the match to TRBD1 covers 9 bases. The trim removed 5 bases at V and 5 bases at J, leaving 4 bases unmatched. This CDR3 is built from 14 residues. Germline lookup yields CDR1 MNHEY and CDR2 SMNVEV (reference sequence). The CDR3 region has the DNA TGTGCCAGCAGTATCCGGGACAGGGATCAGCCCCAGCATTTT. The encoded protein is CASSIRDRDQPQHF.

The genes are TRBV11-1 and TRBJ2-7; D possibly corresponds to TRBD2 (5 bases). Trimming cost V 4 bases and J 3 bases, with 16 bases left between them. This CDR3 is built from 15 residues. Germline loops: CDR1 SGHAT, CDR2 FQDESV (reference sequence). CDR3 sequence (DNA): TGTGCCAGCAGCTCAGAGGGCAGCTCCTACTACGAGCAGTACTTC. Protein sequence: CASSSEGSSYYEQYF.

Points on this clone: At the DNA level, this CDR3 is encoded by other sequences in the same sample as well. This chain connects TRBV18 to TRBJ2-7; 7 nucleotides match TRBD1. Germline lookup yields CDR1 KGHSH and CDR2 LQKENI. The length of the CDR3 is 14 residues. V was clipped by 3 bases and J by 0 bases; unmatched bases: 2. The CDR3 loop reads CASSPPGGSYEQYF. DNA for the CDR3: TGTGCCAGCTCACCCCCAGGGGGCTCCTACGAGCAGTACTTC.

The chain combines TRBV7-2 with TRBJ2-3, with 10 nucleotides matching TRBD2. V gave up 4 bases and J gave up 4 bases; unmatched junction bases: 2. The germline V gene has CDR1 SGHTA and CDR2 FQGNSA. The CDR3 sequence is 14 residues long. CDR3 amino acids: CASSSTSGSDTQYF. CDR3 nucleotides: TGTGCCAGCAGCTCGACTAGCGGGTCAGATACGCAGTATTTT. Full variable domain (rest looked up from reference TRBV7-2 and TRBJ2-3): GAGVSQSPSNKVTEKGKDVELRCDPISGHTALYWYRQSLGQGLEFLIYFQGNSAPDKSGLPSDRFSAERTGGSVSTLTIQRTQQEDSAVYLCASSSTSGSDTQYFGPGTRLTVL.

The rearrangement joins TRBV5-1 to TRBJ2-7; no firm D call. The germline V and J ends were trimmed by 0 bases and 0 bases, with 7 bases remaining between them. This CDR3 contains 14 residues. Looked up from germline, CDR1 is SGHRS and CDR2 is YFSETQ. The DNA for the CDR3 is TGCGCCAGCAGCTTGGCCGTCAGCTCCTACGAGCAGTACTTC. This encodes CASSLAVSSYEQYF.

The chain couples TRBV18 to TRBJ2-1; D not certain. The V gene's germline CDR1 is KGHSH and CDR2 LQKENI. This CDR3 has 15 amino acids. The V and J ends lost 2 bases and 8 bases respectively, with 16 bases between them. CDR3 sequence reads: CASSPNFQAWDEQFF. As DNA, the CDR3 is TGTGCCAGCTCACCAAACTTCCAGGCTTGGGATGAGCAGTTCTTC.

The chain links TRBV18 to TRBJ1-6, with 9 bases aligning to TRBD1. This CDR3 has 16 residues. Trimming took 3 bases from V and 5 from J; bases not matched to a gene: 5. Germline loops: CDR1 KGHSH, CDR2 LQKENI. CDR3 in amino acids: CASSPLDRGDNSPLHF. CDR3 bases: TGTGCCAGCTCACCTCTTGACAGGGGGGATAATTCACCCCTCCACTTT.

The CDR3 DNA reads as TGTGCCAGCAGGGCGGGGAGCTCCTATAATTCACCCCTCCACTTT. Protein product: CASRAGSSYNSPLHF. This chain joins TRBV2 and TRBJ1-6, with D hard to call. The V end was cut by 6 bases, the J end by 0 bases, with 9 bases between. CDR1 is SNHLY, CDR2 FYNNEI, per germline. The CDR3 runs 15 residues.

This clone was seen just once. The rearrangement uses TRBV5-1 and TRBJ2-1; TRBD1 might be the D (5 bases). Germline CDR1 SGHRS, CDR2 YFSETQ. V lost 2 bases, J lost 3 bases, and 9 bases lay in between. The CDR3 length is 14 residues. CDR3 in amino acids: CASSLRTYYNEQFF. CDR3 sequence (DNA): TGCGCCAGCAGCTTAAGGACATACTACAATGAGCAGTTCTTC.

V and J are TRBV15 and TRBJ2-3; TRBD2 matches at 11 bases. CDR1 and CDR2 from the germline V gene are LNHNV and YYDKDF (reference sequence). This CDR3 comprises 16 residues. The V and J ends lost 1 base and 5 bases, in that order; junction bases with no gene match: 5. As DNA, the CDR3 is TGTGCCACCAGCAGAGCTAGCGGGAGGCGGGGAGATACGCAGTATTTT. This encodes CATSRASGRRGDTQYF.